Below are 30 T cell receptor beta chains sequenced from a single sample in a study of response to subunit inactivated influenza vaccine. One entry per CDR3 protein, called by TCRdb with MiXCR from the RT-PCR reads. The table includes about 610,000 distinct CDR3 sequences, around 13% detected once. Sequences were derived from PBMCs from blood, sampled about 11 days after vaccination. The receptor source for this set is a man aged 45-60 years who received an inactivated influenza vaccine.

This clonotype came up many times. This rearrangement joins TRBV9 to TRBJ2-1; 9 bases agree with TRBD1. The CDR3 spans 16 residues. Trimming at V came to 3 bases and at J to 6 bases, leaving 10 bases not matched to a gene. The germline V gene encodes CDR1 SGDLS and CDR2 YYNGEE. The CDR3 DNA follows: TGTGCCAGCAGCGCCCCGAGGACAGGGGCGTCCAATGAGCAGTTCTTC. It specifies CASSAPRTGASNEQFF.

A single count supports this clonotype. This rearrangement joins TRBV25-1 to TRBJ1-6; 8 bases fit TRBD1. V lost 7 bases to trimming and J lost 0 bases; unmatched junction nucleotides: 11. Germline loops: CDR1 MGHDK, CDR2 SYGVNS. The CDR3 length is 18 residues. CDR3 coding DNA: TGTGCCAGCACTGGACAGGGCCATAAGAGCTCCTATAATTCACCCCTCCACTTT. Amino acids: CASTGQGHKSSYNSPLHF.

The chain carries TRBV28 and TRBJ2-7, with D unresolved. V was trimmed by 5 bases and J by 6 bases, leaving 8 bases between them. Germline V lookup: CDR1 MDHEN, CDR2 SYDVKM. This CDR3 has 11 amino acids. The CDR3 here is CASSGSLEQYF. For the CDR3, the DNA is TGTGCCAGCAGTGGTTCACTCGAGCAGTACTTC.

The chain couples TRBV7-2 to TRBJ2-4; 11 nucleotides agree with TRBD2. The J segment lost 6 bases and the V segment lost 0 bases, leaving 1 base of the junction unmatched. The CDR3 length is 15 residues. Germline CDR1 and CDR2: SGHTA and FQGNSA. The CDR3 nucleotides are TGTGCCAGCAGCTTAGCGACTAGCGGGGTAAACATTCAGTACTTC. Protein: CASSLATSGVNIQYF.

This clonotype was picked up a small number of times. The chain links TRBV5-1 to TRBJ2-7; D gene ambiguous. The germline V gene encodes CDR1 SGHRS and CDR2 YFSETQ. This CDR3 is built from 14 residues. V was shortened by 4 bases and J by 3 bases, with 14 bases between the two germline ends. CDR3 residues: CASSKATEIYEQYF. As DNA, the CDR3 is TGCGCCAGCAGCAAAGCGACGGAGATCTACGAGCAGTACTTC.

In this sample, this clonotype turned up a few times. This rearrangement joins TRBV7-2 to TRBJ2-1, with D perhaps being TRBD1 or TRBD2 (7 bases each). This CDR3 is built from 16 residues. From germline, CDR1 is SGHTA and CDR2 FQGNSA. V dropped 4 bases and J dropped 4 bases, with 17 bases sitting between them. CDR3 bases: TGTGCCAGCAGCTCGAGGGGGCGGGGGATTTACAATGAGCAGTTCTTC. This encodes CASSSRGRGIYNEQFF. The full variable domain, completed using reference TRBV7-2 and TRBJ2-1, is GAGVSQSPSNKVTEKGKDVELRCDPISGHTALYWYRQSLGQGLEFLIYFQGNSAPDKSGLPSDRFSAERTGGSVSTLTIQRTQQEDSAVYLCASSSRGRGIYNEQFFGPGTRLTVL.

This clonotype was seen a few times. This chain connects TRBV6-1 to TRBJ2-3, with TRBD2 matching 11 bases. V dropped 7 bases and J dropped 6; count of bases not matched to a gene: 6. CDR3 length equals 14 residues. Looked up from germline, CDR1 is MNHNS and CDR2 is SASEGT. The CDR3 sequence is CASTLAGGRDTQYF. The CDR3 nucleotides are TGTGCCAGCACCTTAGCGGGAGGGAGGGATACGCAGTATTTT.

At least ten counts were recorded for this clonotype. The chain joins TRBV4-2 to TRBJ1-1, with a weak D call TRBD1 (6 bases). CDR3 length: 17 residues. V lost 0 bases and J 1 base, leaving 15 bases between the germline ends. CDR1 LGHNA and CDR2 YNFKEQ come from the germline V gene. The CDR3 bases are TGTGCCAGCAGCCAAGAAGTAGTGGCAGGGGCGAACACTGAAGCTTTCTTT. It specifies CASSQEVVAGANTEAFF.

The table lists this clonotype with a few counts. The V call is TRBV4-1, the J call TRBJ2-7; 7 nucleotides match TRBD2. The CDR3 spans 17 residues. The junction had 14 bases not matched to a gene; V was cut back by 4 bases and J by 2 bases. The germline V gene has CDR1 MGHRA and CDR2 YSYEKL. CDR3 residues: CASSPSRVVLAAYEQYF. The DNA of the CDR3 is TGCGCCAGCAGCCCTTCGAGGGTTGTTCTAGCGGCCTACGAGCAGTACTTC.

In this sample, this clonotype turned up a few times. V gene TRBV12-3 or TRBV12-4 combines with J gene TRBJ2-1, with a tentative D call TRBD2 (6 bases). The CDR3 has 15 amino acids. Trimming took off 5 bases at V and 5 bases at J, with 16 bases between the two ends. The CDR3 DNA is TGTGCCAGCAGTCCCTATTTGACTAGGGACAATGAGCAGTTCTTC. Its translation: CASSPYLTRDNEQFF.

This clonotype was picked up a small number of times. The chain is built from TRBV20-1 and TRBJ1-1; 10 bases fit TRBD1. This CDR3 contains 13 residues. Germline assignment: CDR1 DFQATT and CDR2 SNEGSKA (reference sequence). This chain's CDR3 is CSERTGGSTEAFF. DNA of the CDR3: TGCAGCGAGAGGACAGGGGGGTCCACTGAAGCTTTCTTT.

This clonotype came up a few times. The chain uses TRBV13 and TRBJ2-6; D is uncertain. The germline CDR1 and CDR2 sequences are PRHDT and FYEKMQ (reference sequence). V was pared by 5 bases and J by 0 bases, with 11 bases between. This CDR3 has 16 amino acids. The CDR3 coding sequence is TGTGCCAGCAGCCCGACGGCGGACTCTGGGGCCAACGTCCTGACTTTC. As protein: CASSPTADSGANVLTF. The full variable domain, completed using reference TRBV13 and TRBJ2-6, is AAGVIQSPRHLIKEKRETATLKCYPIPRHDTVYWYQQGPGQDPQFLISFYEKMQSDKGSIPDRFSAQQFSDYHSELNMSSLELGDSALYFCASSPTADSGANVLTFGAGSRLTVL.

This chain uses TRBV20-1 with TRBJ2-1; TRBD2 agrees at 11 bases. The CDR3 is made up of 14 amino acids. Trimming took 4 bases from V and 4 from J; bases not matched to a gene: 3. Germline CDR1 reads DFQATT; CDR2 reads SNEGSKA (reference sequence). The chain's CDR3 is CSANSGGAYNEQFF. For the CDR3, the DNA is TGCAGTGCTAATAGCGGGGGGGCTTACAATGAGCAGTTCTTC.

The V and J genes are TRBV10-3 and TRBJ2-3; D gene ambiguous. The CDR3 loop spans 13 amino acids. V was cut by 5 bases and J by 5 bases, with 11 bases left in between. Germline-derived CDR1 and CDR2 are ENHRY and SYGVKD. This CDR3 is CAISLRVEDTQYF. The DNA of the CDR3 is TGTGCCATCAGTCTCCGAGTCGAAGATACGCAGTATTTT.

As concerns this clonotype: Possible read error: a much larger clone is one base away. V gene TRBV14 combines with J gene TRBJ2-5; D is uncertain. The CDR3 consists of 16 residues. Germline-derived CDR1 and CDR2 are SGHDN and FVKESK. DNA of the CDR3: TGTGCCAGCAGCCAGTTGGTAAACAAGAAAAAAGACACCCAGTACTTC. It codes for CASSQLVNKKKDTQYF. The whole variable domain, remainder taken from reference TRBV14 and TRBJ2-5, is EAGVTQFPSHSVIEKGQTVTLRCDPISGHDNLYWYRRVMGKEIKFLLHFVKESKQDESGMPNNRFLAERTGGTYSTLKVQPAELEDSGVYFCASSQLVNKKKDTQYFGPGTRLLVL.

This clonotype has only a few counts. This sequence joins TRBV28 and TRBJ2-7; 14 nucleotides match TRBD2. V shed 3 bases and J 6 bases; nucleotides not matched to a gene: 13. CDR3 size: 18 residues. The V gene's germline CDR1 is MDHEN and CDR2 SYDVKM. In DNA form, the CDR3 reads TGTGCCAGCAGTTTGGCGCTACCCGGGACTAGCGGGAGATCCGAGCAGTACTTC. Translated, it gives CASSLALPGTSGRSEQYF.

The chain carries TRBV20-1 and TRBJ1-2, with D maybe TRBD1 (6 bases). With 0 bases removed from V and 2 bases from J, the gap between germline ends came to 16 bases. The length of the CDR3 is 16 residues. Germline V gene sequence: CDR1 DFQATT, CDR2 SNEGSKA (reference sequence). Written as DNA, the CDR3 is TGCAGTGCTAGAGATTGGGACACCCGGGGAAACTATGGCTACACCTTC. Translating it yields CSARDWDTRGNYGYTF.

The rearrangement joins TRBV12-3 or TRBV12-4 to TRBJ1-2, with D perhaps matching TRBD1 (6 bases). There are 17 residues in the CDR3. V was clipped by 6 bases and J by 5 bases, with 25 bases between them. The CDR3 protein is CASSYEGIDRLMYGYTF. The CDR3 nucleotides read TGTGCCAGCAGCTATGAGGGAATCGACAGGCTGATGTATGGCTACACCTTC.

The V gene is TRBV6-2 or TRBV6-3, the J gene TRBJ2-7, with D possibly being TRBD2 (6 bases). The CDR3 covers 15 residues. Trimming cost V 0 bases and J 7 bases, with 16 bases left between them. Per the germline V gene, CDR1 is MNHEY and CDR2 is SVGEGT. Here the CDR3 DNA reads TGTGCCAGCAGTTACTCCGGGACTGCAGTTGGGGAGCAGTACTTC. Its translation: CASSYSGTAVGEQYF.

The rearrangement uses TRBV29-1 and TRBJ2-3; a weak D match, TRBD2 (6 bases). CDR1 and CDR2 from the germline V gene are SQVTM and ANQGSEA. Trimming removed 8 bases at V and 4 bases at J, with 13 bases between. The length of the CDR3 is 12 residues. CDR3 loop: CSYEEGPDTQYF. The CDR3 coding sequence is TGCAGCTACGAGGAGGGTCCAGATACGCAGTATTTT.

This clonotype was seen ten or more times. The rearrangement uses TRBV20-1 and TRBJ2-1; TRBD2 agrees at 10 bases. Trimming took 5 bases from V and 6 from J; bases not matched to a gene: 4. This CDR3 is 13 amino acids long. CDR1 is DFQATT and CDR2 is SNEGSKA in the germline V gene (reference sequence). In nucleotides, the CDR3 is TGCAGTGCTGCCAGCGGGGGGGTCAATGAGCAGTTCTTC. This gives the protein CSAASGGVNEQFF.

This clonotype turned up a few times. The V and J genes are TRBV7-8 and TRBJ2-1; D remains unclear. V shed 5 bases and J shed 7 bases, with 6 bases lying between them. This CDR3 spans 11 amino acids. CDR1 and CDR2 (germline): SGHVS, FQNEAQ. The CDR3 DNA reads TGTGCCAGCAGCGGGTCAAATGAGCAGTTCTTC. This translates into CASSGSNEQFF.

This sequence joins TRBV12-3 or TRBV12-4 and TRBJ1-1; no definite D call. This CDR3 comprises 11 residues. Trimming pared 5 bases from V and 7 bases from J, leaving 8 bases between. CDR3 amino acids: CASSHRLEAFF. CDR3 nucleotide sequence: TGTGCCAGCAGTCACAGACTTGAAGCTTTCTTT.

This clonotype was picked up a small number of times. V is TRBV18 and J is TRBJ2-5; D remains ambiguous. Germline loops: CDR1 KGHSH, CDR2 LQKENI. V dropped 2 bases and J dropped 3 bases, with 7 bases sitting between them. The CDR3 runs 13 residues. CDR3 DNA sequence: TGTGCCAGCTCACCAGGGGTGAAAGAGACCCAGTACTTC. Translated: CASSPGVKETQYF.

The table lists this clonotype with many counts. The chain uses TRBV7-9 and TRBJ2-5, with 7 bases aligning to TRBD1. The trim removed 5 bases at V and 3 bases at J, leaving 6 bases unmatched. Germline loops: CDR1 SEHNR, CDR2 FQNEAQ (reference sequence). CDR3 length: 14 amino acids. CDR3 sequence: CASSTGQPKETQYF. CDR3 nucleotide sequence: TGTGCCAGCAGCACGGGACAGCCAAAAGAGACCCAGTACTTC.

This clonotype occurred a few times. The chain couples TRBV20-1 to TRBJ2-7; D remains ambiguous. The V gene lost 4 bases and the J gene lost 2 bases, with 6 bases spanning the gap. The germline V gene encodes CDR1 DFQATT and CDR2 SNEGSKA (reference sequence). The CDR3 runs to 11 residues. In DNA, the CDR3 is TGCAGTGCTATAGTGCCCTACGAGCAGTACTTC. Protein: CSAIVPYEQYF.

This clonotype was counted a few times. This sequence joins TRBV27 and TRBJ1-2; D gene unclear. V was cut by 5 bases and J by 0 bases, with 10 bases left in between. CDR1 MNHEY and CDR2 SMNVEV come from the germline V gene (reference sequence). This CDR3 comprises 14 residues. The CDR3 DNA follows: TGTGCCAGCAGTCGTAGCAACACTAACTATGGCTACACCTTC. Translated, it gives CASSRSNTNYGYTF.

This clonotype was counted ten times or more. The gene calls are TRBV7-6 and TRBJ2-3; 8 bases agree with TRBD2. The CDR3 extends over 16 amino acids. Germline V lookup: CDR1 SGHVS, CDR2 FNYEAQ. The V segment lost 5 bases and the J segment 3 bases; nucleotides outside the gene matches: 10. The CDR3 is CASSTAGLVATDTQYF. The CDR3 DNA follows: TGTGCCAGCAGCACAGCGGGACTAGTCGCGACAGATACGCAGTATTTT. Full variable domain (remainder filled in from reference TRBV7-6 and TRBJ2-3): GAGVSQSPRYKVTKRGQDVALRCDPISGHVSLYWYRQALGQGPEFLTYFNYEAQQDKSGLPNDRFSAERPEGSISTLTIQRTEQRDSAMYRCASSTAGLVATDTQYFGPGTRLTVL.

The rearrangement links TRBV5-1 to TRBJ2-7; 9 nucleotides line up with TRBD1. Germline CDR1 and CDR2: SGHRS and YFSETQ. This CDR3 contains 14 residues. The V segment lost 2 bases and the J segment 2 bases; nucleotides outside the gene matches: 2. CDR3 sequence: CASSFWTGAYEQYF. The DNA for the CDR3 is TGCGCCAGCAGCTTCTGGACAGGGGCCTACGAGCAGTACTTC.

This clonotype turned up a few times. The chain carries TRBV28 and TRBJ1-3; unclear D gene. Germline V gene lookup returns CDR1 MDHEN and CDR2 SYDVKM. The ends were cut back, 3 bases at V and 2 bases at J, with 14 bases in the middle. The CDR3 has 16 amino acids. Written as DNA, the CDR3 is TGTGCCAGCAGTTTTCCCTCGTCGGAGGCTGGAAACACCATATATTTT. Translating gives CASSFPSSEAGNTIYF.